The 7 T cell receptor beta chains in this list originate from one sample, sequenced in a study of PD-1 blockade in classical Hodgkin lymphoma. Clones were sequenced by immunoSEQ multiplex PCR, and TCRdb holds only the in-frame ones, with some missing. The table lists about 84,000 clones, approximately 91% of them singletons. Every patient was affected by relapse after autologous stem cell transplantation, while exposure to brentuximab vedotin was not uniform. The sample consisted of peripheral blood mononuclear cells (PBMCs), taken at baseline. The origin of the receptors is a human donor with classical Hodgkin lymphoma.

The rearrangement joins TRBV9 to TRBJ2-1; no clear D. Germline V gene data show CDR1 as SGDLS and CDR2 as YYNGEE. V was clipped by 4 bases and J by 9 bases, with 8 bases between them. This CDR3 is built from 11 residues. The CDR3 is CASSLLGEQFF. The CDR3 DNA is TGTGCCAGCAGCCTTTTGGGTGAGCAGTTCTTC.

The chain couples TRBV5-1 to TRBJ2-6, with 9 bases matching TRBD1. The V gene end was trimmed by 1 base and the J gene end by 4 bases; junction bases not matched to a gene: 18. This CDR3 region has 21 residues. Germline values: CDR1 SGHRS, CDR2 YFSETQ. CDR3 bases: TGCGCCAGCAGCTTGCCCCGGAAATGGTCCGGGACAGGGTCGGGGGCCAACGTCCTGACTTTC. This encodes CASSLPRKWSGTGSGANVLTF.

The chain has TRBV6-5 and TRBJ1-2; unclear D gene. V was cut by 1 base and J by 5 bases, with 11 bases left in between. The germline V gene has CDR1 MNHEY and CDR2 SVGAGI. This CDR3 spans 14 amino acids. The CDR3, as DNA: TGTGCCAGCAGTTACTACTCTGGGCCTTATGGCTACACCTTC. Translating it yields CASSYYSGPYGYTF.

The rearrangement uses TRBV11-3 and TRBJ2-1, with D possibly being TRBD1 (5 bases). This CDR3 comprises 11 residues. Germline V gives CDR1 SGHNT, CDR2 YENEEA. Trimming removed 1 base at V and 12 bases at J, with 7 bases between. This chain's CDR3 is CASSLGQGQFF. CDR3 nucleotide sequence: TGTGCCAGCAGCTTAGGTCAGGGGCAGTTCTTC.

The chain is built from TRBV5-1 and TRBJ2-5; TRBD2 aligns across 11 bases. The CDR3 consists of 16 residues. V was pared by 1 base and J by 7 bases, with 9 bases of the junction left unmatched. Germline-derived CDR1 and CDR2 are SGHRS and YFSETQ. The CDR3 reads CASSLFIAGGGVTQYF. In DNA, the CDR3 is TGCGCCAGCAGCTTGTTCATAGCGGGAGGGGGAGTGACCCAGTACTTC.

This clone is a singleton in its sample. The V gene is TRBV19, the J gene TRBJ2-2, with D tentatively TRBD1 (6 bases). CDR1 LNHDA and CDR2 SQIVND come from the germline V gene (reference sequence). Trimming removed 5 bases from V and 0 bases from J, with 16 bases in between. This CDR3 spans 17 amino acids. The CDR3 spells CASSPPGQGTNTGELFF. CDR3 sequence (DNA): TGTGCCAGTAGTCCCCCCGGGCAGGGGACGAACACCGGGGAGCTGTTTTTT.

The chain combines TRBV10-2 with TRBJ2-7; D remains unclear. The germline V gene has CDR1 WSHSY and CDR2 SAAADI. The CDR3 runs 12 residues. Trimming left V 2 bases short and J 4 bases short, with 6 bases between. The CDR3 bases are TGCGCCAGCAGTGAGACGAGGTACGAGCAGTACTTC. Translation gives CASSETRYEQYF.